This T cell receptor beta chain was identified in a study of shared clonotypes between healthy human individuals. The overall study: Serving as donors were a couple of women and three men, whose ages spanned 18 to 49. The study's findings and limits: Limited genetic and exposure-history diversity came from having few donors. Non-shared clonotypes showed lower generation probabilities than clonotypes common to all four donors.

CD8 cells regarded as naive lacked CD45RO, were positively chosen for CCR7, and omitted terminally differentiated effector memory CD45RA+ cells. Every donor was a Caucasian adult from Nashville, Tennessee. Only in-frame clones appear in the TCRdb table, and some are missing; sequencing was by immunoSEQ multiplex PCR. Seen here are about 750,000 clones, roughly 92% observed once, and the top ten hold less than 25%. J gave up 3 bases and V 3 bases, and 6 bases lay outside the gene matches. The CDR3 loop spans 18 amino acids. Germline values: CDR1 LGHNA, CDR2 YNFKEQ. Turning to this clone: Its antigen is undetermined.

Sequenced sample: naive CD8+ T cells sorted from blood. The TCR originated in a man younger than 45 in good health. The chain employs TRBV4-2 and TRBJ2-3, with 16 positions matching TRBD2. The CDR3 region has the DNA TGTGCCAGCAGCCAGGGACTAGCGGGAGGGCCCGGTACAGATACGCAGTATTTT. Protein: CASSQGLAGGPGTDTQYF.